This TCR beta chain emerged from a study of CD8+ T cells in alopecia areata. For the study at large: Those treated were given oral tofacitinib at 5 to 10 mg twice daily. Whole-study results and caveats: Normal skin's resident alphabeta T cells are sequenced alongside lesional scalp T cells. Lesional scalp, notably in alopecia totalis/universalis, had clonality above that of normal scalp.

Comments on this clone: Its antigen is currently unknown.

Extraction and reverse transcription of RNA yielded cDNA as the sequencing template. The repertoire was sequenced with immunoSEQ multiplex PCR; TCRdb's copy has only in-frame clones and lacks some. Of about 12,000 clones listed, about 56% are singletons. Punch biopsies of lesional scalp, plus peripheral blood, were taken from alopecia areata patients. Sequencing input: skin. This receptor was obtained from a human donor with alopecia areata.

The DNA of the CDR3 is TGTGCCAGCAGCTTAAAAGAGAGATCTGAAGCTTTCTTT. Translation gives CASSLKERSEAFF. V gene TRBV7-9 combines with J gene TRBJ1-1; no clear D gene. There are 13 residues in the CDR3. CDR1 and CDR2 from the germline V gene are SEHNR and FQNEAQ (reference sequence). Trimming stripped 2 bases from V and 6 bases from J, with 10 bases between.